The sequence of this TCR beta chain was determined in a study of T-cell memory formation after mild COVID-19. The germline V gene encodes CDR1 KGHDR and CDR2 SFDVKD. The germline V and J ends were trimmed by 4 bases and 6 bases, with 11 bases remaining between them. This CDR3 is built from 13 residues. To note about this clonotype: Antigen specificity is unknown.

TCRdb passed the 5' RACE reads through MiXCR, listing each CDR3 protein once. This sample has about 210,000 distinct CDR3 sequences; around 30% occur once, and the top ten carry approximately 10%. General study results and limits: Clones contracting day 15 to 85 were balanced CD4/CD8; later expanders leaned CD4+.

The sequenced sample was PBMCs or a T cell subset sorted from them (not recorded which). This chain links TRBV24-1 with TRBJ1-2; D uncertain. This TCR came from an adult woman who had mild COVID-19 (a few samples of this study predate the infection). Cell type and time point are not known. Here the CDR3 reads CATSELGMNGYTF. CDR3 nucleotide sequence: TGTGCCACCAGTGAGCTGGGGATGAATGGCTACACCTTC.